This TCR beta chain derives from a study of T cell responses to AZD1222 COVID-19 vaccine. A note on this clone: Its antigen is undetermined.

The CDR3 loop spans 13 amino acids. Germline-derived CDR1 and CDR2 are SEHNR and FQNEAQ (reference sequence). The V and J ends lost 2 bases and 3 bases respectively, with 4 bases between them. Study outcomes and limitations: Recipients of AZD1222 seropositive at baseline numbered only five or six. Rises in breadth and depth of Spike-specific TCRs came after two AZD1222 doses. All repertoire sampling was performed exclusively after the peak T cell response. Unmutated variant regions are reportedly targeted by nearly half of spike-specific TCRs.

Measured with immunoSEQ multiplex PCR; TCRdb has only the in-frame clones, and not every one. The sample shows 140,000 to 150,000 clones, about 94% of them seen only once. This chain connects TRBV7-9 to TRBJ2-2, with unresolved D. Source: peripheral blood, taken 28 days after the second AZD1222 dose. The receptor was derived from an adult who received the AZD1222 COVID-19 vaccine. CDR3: CASSLFDTGELFF. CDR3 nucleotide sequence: TGTGCCAGCAGCTTATTTGACACCGGGGAGCTGTTTTTT.